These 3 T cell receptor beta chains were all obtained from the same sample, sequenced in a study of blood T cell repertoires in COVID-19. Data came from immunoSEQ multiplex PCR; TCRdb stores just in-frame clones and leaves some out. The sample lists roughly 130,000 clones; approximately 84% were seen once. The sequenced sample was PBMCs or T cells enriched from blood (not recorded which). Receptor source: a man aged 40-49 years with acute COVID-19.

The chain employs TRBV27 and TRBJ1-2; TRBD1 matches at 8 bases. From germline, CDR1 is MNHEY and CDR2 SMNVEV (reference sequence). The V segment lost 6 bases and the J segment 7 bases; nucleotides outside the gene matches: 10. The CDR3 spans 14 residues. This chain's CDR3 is CASRPPGQVFGYTF. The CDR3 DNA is TGTGCCAGCAGGCCCCCGGGACAGGTTTTTGGCTACACCTTC.

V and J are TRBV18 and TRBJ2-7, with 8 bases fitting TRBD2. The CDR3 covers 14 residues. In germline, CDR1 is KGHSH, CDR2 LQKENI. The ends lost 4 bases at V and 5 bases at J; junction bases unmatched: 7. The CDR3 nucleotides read TGTGCCAGCTCACTTAGCGGGATACCCCACGAGCAGTACTTC. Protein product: CASSLSGIPHEQYF.

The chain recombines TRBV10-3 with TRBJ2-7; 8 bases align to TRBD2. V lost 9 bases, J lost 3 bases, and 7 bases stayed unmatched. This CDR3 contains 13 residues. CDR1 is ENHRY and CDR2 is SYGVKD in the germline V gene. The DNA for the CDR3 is TGTGCCATTCGGGGGGGTCCGCTCTACGAGCAGTACTTC. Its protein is CAIRGGPLYEQYF.